One sample yielded the 10 T cell receptor beta chains listed below, sequenced in a study of T cell responses to AZD1222 COVID-19 vaccine. Repertoires were generated with immunoSEQ multiplex PCR, while TCRdb's copy carries only in-frame clones and drops some. The data contain 100,000 to 150,000 clones, more than 70% of them singletons. Sequencing was performed on peripheral blood, taken on day 0 of AZD1222 vaccination. Receptors were obtained from an adult in good health.

This clone was detected once. The rearrangement uses TRBV7-2 and TRBJ1-1; D gene uncertain. CDR1 is SGHTA, CDR2 FQGNSA, per germline. V shed 5 bases and J shed 1 base, with 14 bases lying between them. The CDR3 extends over 15 amino acids. The CDR3 region has the DNA TGTGCCAGCAGCCCGCGGGGAGGGTCGAACACTGAAGCTTTCTTT. It codes for CASSPRGGSNTEAFF.

The V and J genes are TRBV29-1 and TRBJ2-4; no clear D gene. This CDR3 is built from 13 residues. The V gene's germline CDR1 is SQVTM and CDR2 ANQGSEA. The V end was cut by 7 bases, the J end by 2 bases, with 12 bases between. The CDR3 region has the DNA TGCAGCGCACGCAGTGATTCCAAAAACATTCAGTACTTC. Its protein is CSARSDSKNIQYF. The whole variable domain, remainder taken from reference TRBV29-1 and TRBJ2-4, is SAVISQKPSRDICQRGTSLTIQCQVDSQVTMMFWYRQQPGQSLTLIATANQGSEATYESGFVIDKFPISRPNLTFSTLTVSNMSPEDSSIYLCSARSDSKNIQYFGAGTRLSVL.

The sample holds one count of this clone. A read error may account for a junction end that differs from germline. V and J are TRBV7-7 and TRBJ2-2; D may match TRBD1 or TRBD2 (5 bases each). Germline V gene data show CDR1 as SSHAT and CDR2 as FNYEAQ (reference sequence). There are 15 residues in the CDR3. CDR3 in amino acids: CASRLNPQGTGELFF. As DNA, the CDR3 is TGTGCTAGCAGACTAAATCCGCAGGGTACCGGGGAGCTGTTTTTT. The full variable domain, in which reference TRBV7-7 and TRBJ2-2 provide the parts outside the CDR3, is GAGVSQSPRYKVTKRGQDVTLRCDPISSHATLYWYQQALGQGPEFLTYFNYEAQPDKSGLPSDRFSAERPEGSISTLTIQRTEQRDSAMYRCASRLNPQGTGELFFGEGSRLTVL.

V usage is TRBV29-1 and J usage is TRBJ2-3; the match to TRBD2 covers 9 bases. From germline, CDR1 is SQVTM and CDR2 ANQGSEA. The ends lost 4 bases at V and 1 base at J; junction bases unmatched: 6. This CDR3 comprises 15 residues. CDR3 in DNA: TGCAGCGTTGTTGGCGGGAGGGCCCGCACAGATACGCAGTATTTT. This encodes CSVVGGRARTDTQYF.

CDR3 loop: CASSSPTSYGDTQYF. CDR3 nucleotides: TGTGCCAGCAGCTCCCCTACTAGCTATGGAGATACGCAGTATTTT. The chain carries TRBV5-4 and TRBJ2-3; D may be TRBD2 (6 bases). Germline assignment: CDR1 SGHNT and CDR2 YYREEE (reference sequence). This CDR3 has 15 residues. The V gene lost 3 bases and the J gene lost 5 bases, with 16 bases spanning the gap. Looking up the rest from reference TRBV5-4 and TRBJ2-3 gives the full variable domain: ETGVTQSPTHLIKTRGQQVTLRCSSQSGHNTVSWYQQALGQGPQFIFQYYREEENGRGNFPPRFSGLQFPNYSSELNVNALELDDSALYLCASSSPTSYGDTQYFGPGTRLTVL.

The rearrangement uses TRBV6-2 or TRBV6-3 and TRBJ1-1; D is possibly TRBD1 (5 bases). V was cut by 5 bases and J by 4 bases, with 17 bases left in between. This CDR3 contains 15 residues. Germline V lookup: CDR1 MNHEY, CDR2 SVGEGT. CDR3 in DNA: TGTGCCAGCAGTACCCCCGGGGGGATTAGCACTGAAGCTTTCTTT. This gives the protein CASSTPGGISTEAFF.

The chain is built from TRBV7-8 and TRBJ1-1; D gene ambiguous. The V gene lost 5 bases and the J gene lost 6 bases, with 16 bases spanning the gap. The length of the CDR3 is 14 residues. Germline CDR1 is SGHVS and CDR2 is FQNEAQ. This chain's CDR3 is CASSPREGVAEAFF. The CDR3 coding sequence is TGTGCCAGCAGCCCGAGAGAAGGAGTCGCTGAAGCTTTCTTT.

The chain carries TRBV5-1 and TRBJ2-3, with 8 bases fitting TRBD2. The trim removed 2 bases at V and 0 bases at J, leaving 2 bases unmatched. CDR1 is SGHRS and CDR2 is YFSETQ in the germline V gene. This CDR3 has 15 residues. The CDR3: CASSFSSGSTDTQYF. The CDR3 nucleotides read TGCGCCAGCAGCTTTTCTAGCGGGAGCACAGATACGCAGTATTTT.

V and J are TRBV9 and TRBJ2-3, with D unclear. Looked up from germline, CDR1 is SGDLS and CDR2 is YYNGEE. Between the trimmed V and J ends, which lost 0 bases and 0 bases, there was a span of 17 bases. This CDR3 region has 18 residues. CDR3 nucleotide sequence: TGTGCCAGCAGCGTAGCTTGGGGTTTGAAACCTAGCACAGATACGCAGTATTTT. It is translated as CASSVAWGLKPSTDTQYF.

The rearrangement links TRBV6-5 to TRBJ2-3, with D hard to call. Germline lookup yields CDR1 MNHEY and CDR2 SVGAGI. Trimming took 9 bases from V and 4 from J, leaving 17 bases between them. The CDR3 covers 14 residues. CDR3 amino acids: CASSADPGPDTQYF. CDR3 DNA: TGTGCCAGTTCTGCCGATCCCGGGCCAGATACGCAGTATTTT.